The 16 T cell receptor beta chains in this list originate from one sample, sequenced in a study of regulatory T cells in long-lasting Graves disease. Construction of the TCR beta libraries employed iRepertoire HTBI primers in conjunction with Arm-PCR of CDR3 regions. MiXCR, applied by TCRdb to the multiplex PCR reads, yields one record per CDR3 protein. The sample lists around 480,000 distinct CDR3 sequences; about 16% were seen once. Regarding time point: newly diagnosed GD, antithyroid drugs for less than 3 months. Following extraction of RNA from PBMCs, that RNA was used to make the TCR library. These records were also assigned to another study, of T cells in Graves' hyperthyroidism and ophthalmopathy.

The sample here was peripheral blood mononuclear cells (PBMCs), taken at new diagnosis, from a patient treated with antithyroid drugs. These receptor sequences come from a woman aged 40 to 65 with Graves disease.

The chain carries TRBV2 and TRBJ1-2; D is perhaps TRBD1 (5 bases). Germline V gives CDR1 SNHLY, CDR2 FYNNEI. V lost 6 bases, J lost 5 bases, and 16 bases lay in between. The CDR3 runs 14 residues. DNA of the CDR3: TGTGCCAGCAGGACACCGGGCGACAGATATGGCTACACCTTC. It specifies CASRTPGDRYGYTF.

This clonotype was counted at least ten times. CDR3 amino acids: CASSELRVAQPQHF. The DNA of the CDR3 is TGTGCCAGCAGTGAATTGAGGGTTGCTCAGCCCCAGCATTTT. This chain joins TRBV2 and TRBJ1-5; no reliable D call. The CDR3 runs 14 residues. CDR1 is SNHLY, CDR2 FYNNEI, per germline. Trimming took 2 bases from V and 6 from J, leaving 11 bases between them.

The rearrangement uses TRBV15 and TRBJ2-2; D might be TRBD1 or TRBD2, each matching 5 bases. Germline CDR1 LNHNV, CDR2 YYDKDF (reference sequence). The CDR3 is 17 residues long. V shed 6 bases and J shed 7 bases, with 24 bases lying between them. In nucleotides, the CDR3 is TGTGCCACCAGTCGACCTTACGGGACGGCCTCAAGCGGGGAGCTGTTTTTT. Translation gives CATSRPYGTASSGELFF. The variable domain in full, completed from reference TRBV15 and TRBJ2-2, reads DAMVIQNPRYQVTQFGKPVTLSCSQTLNHNVMYWYQQKSSQAPKLLFHYYDKDFNNEADTPDNFQSRRPNTSFCFLDIRSPGLGDTAMYLCATSRPYGTASSGELFFGEGSRLTVL.

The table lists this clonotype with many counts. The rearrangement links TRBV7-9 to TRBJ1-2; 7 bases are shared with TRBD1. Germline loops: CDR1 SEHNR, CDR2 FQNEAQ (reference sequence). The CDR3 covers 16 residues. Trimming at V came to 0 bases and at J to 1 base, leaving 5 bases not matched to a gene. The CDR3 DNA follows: TGTGCCAGCAGCTTAGCTGGGACAGATGATAACTATGGCTACACCTTC. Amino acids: CASSLAGTDDNYGYTF.

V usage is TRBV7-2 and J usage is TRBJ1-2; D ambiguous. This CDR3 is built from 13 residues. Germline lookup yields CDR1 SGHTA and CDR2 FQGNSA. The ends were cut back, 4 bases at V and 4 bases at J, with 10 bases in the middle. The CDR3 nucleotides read TGTGCCAGCAGCTCCCCCCCGTCCTATGGCTACACCTTC. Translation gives CASSSPPSYGYTF. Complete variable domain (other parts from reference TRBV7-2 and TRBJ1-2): GAGVSQSPSNKVTEKGKDVELRCDPISGHTALYWYRQSLGQGLEFLIYFQGNSAPDKSGLPSDRFSAERTGGSVSTLTIQRTQQEDSAVYLCASSSPPSYGYTFGSGTRLTVV.

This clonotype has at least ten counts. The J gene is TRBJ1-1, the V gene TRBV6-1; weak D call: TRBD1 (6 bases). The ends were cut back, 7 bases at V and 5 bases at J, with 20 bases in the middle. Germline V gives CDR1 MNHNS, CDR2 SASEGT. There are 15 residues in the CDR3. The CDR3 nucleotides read TGTGCCAGCACACCATCATGGGGGCGCTGGACTGAAGCTTTCTTT. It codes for CASTPSWGRWTEAFF.

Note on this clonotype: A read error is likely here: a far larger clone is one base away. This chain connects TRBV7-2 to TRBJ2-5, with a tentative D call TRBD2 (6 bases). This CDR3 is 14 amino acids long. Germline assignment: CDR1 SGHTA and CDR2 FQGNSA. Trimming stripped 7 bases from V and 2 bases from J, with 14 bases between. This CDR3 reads CASTPPGGQETQYF. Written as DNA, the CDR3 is TGTGCCAGCACCCCCCCTGGGGGGCAAGAGACCCAGTACTTC.

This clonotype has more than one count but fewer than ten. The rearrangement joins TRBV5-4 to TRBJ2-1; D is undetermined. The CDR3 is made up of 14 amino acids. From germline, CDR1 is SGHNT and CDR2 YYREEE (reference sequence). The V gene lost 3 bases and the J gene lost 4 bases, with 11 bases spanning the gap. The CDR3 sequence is CASSSPEIYNEQFF. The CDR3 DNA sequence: TGTGCCAGCAGCTCCCCGGAGATTTACAATGAGCAGTTCTTC. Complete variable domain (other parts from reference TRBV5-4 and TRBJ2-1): ETGVTQSPTHLIKTRGQQVTLRCSSQSGHNTVSWYQQALGQGPQFIFQYYREEENGRGNFPPRFSGLQFPNYSSELNVNALELDDSALYLCASSSPEIYNEQFFGPGTRLTVL.

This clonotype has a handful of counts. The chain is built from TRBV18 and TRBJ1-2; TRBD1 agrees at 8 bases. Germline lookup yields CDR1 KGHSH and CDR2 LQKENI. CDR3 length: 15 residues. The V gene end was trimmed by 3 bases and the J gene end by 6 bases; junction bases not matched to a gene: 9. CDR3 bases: TGTGCCAGCTCACCCGGCGGAAACAGGGGGGATGGCTACACCTTC. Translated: CASSPGGNRGDGYTF.

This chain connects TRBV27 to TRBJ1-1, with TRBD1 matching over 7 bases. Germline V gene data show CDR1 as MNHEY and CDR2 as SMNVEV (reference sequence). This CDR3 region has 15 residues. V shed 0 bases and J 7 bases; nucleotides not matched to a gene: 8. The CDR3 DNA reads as TGTGCCAGCAGTTTATCATCGGGACAGTCAAGTGAAGCTTTCTTT. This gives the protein CASSLSSGQSSEAFF.

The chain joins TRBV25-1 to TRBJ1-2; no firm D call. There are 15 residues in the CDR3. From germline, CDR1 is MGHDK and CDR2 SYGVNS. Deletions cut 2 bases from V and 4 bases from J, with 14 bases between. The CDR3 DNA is TGTGCCAGCAGTGAAGCCACCCAATACCCCTATGGCTACACCTTC. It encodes CASSEATQYPYGYTF.

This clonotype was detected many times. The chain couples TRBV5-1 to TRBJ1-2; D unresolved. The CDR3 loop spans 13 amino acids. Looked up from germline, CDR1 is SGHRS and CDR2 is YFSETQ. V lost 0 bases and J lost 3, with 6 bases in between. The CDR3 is CASSLEIYYGYTF. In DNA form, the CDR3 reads TGCGCCAGCAGCTTGGAAATCTACTATGGCTACACCTTC.

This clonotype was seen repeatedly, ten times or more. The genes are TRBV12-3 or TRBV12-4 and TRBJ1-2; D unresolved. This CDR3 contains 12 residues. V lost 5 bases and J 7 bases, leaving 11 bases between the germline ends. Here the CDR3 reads CASSPSTGGYTF. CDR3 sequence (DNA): TGTGCCAGCAGTCCTTCCACCGGTGGCTACACCTTC.

The CDR3 DNA reads TGTGCCAGCAGCTCCCGGTATGGCGGGGGCCCCACAGATACGCAGTATTTT. As protein: CASSSRYGGGPTDTQYF. The chain has TRBV6-1 and TRBJ2-3; perhaps TRBD2 as D (7 bases). CDR3 length: 17 residues. V was pared by 6 bases and J by 2 bases, with 21 bases between. Germline-derived CDR1 and CDR2 are MNHNS and SASEGT.

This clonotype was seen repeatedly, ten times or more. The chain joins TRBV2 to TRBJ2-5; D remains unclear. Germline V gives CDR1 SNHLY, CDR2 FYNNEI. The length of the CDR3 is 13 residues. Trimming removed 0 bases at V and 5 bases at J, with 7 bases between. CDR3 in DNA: TGTGCCAGCAGTGAAGCGCCATGGGAGACCCAGTACTTC. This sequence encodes CASSEAPWETQYF. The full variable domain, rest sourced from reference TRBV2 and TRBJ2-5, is EPEVTQTPSHQVTQMGQEVILRCVPISNHLYFYWYRQILGQKVEFLVSFYNNEISEKSEIFDDQFSVERPDGSNFTLKIRSTKLEDSAMYFCASSEAPWETQYFGPGTRLLVL.

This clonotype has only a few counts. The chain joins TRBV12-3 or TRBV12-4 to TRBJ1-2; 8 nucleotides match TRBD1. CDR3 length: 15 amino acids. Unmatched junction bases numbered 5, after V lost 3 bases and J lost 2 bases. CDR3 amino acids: CASSFRQGHNYGYTF. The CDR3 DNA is TGTGCCAGCAGTTTCAGACAGGGGCACAACTATGGCTACACCTTC.